This T cell receptor beta chain was observed in a study of blood T cell repertoires in COVID-19. Overall study: Samples representing acute and convalescent COVID-19 were sourced from the United States, Italy and Spain. Nucleic acid was either cDNA or gDNA, and it came from T cells, B-cell-depleted T cells, or PBMCs.

Comment on this clone: At one end the junction does not follow the germline gene, possibly because of a read error.

CDR3 length: 13 residues. Germline-derived CDR1 and CDR2 are LNHDA and SQIVND (reference sequence). Study processing details: From reference gene primer amplification, estimates of nucleated cell counts were derived. Using immunoSEQ multiplex PCR, the repertoire was profiled, and TCRdb retains in-frame clones only, with some absent. That table supplies the V and J calls and clone size; D and trimming were determined from the DNA. This table has about 81,000 clones, around 86% appearing once. V is TRBV19 and J is TRBJ2-2, with D perhaps matching TRBD2 (6 bases). Specimen: peripheral blood. This sequence originates from a human donor in a cohort sampled during active COVID-19. The CDR3 DNA reads TGTGCCAGTACTCTAGCGTACACCAGGGAGCTGTTTTTT. This translates into CASTLAYTRELFF. Based on the CDR3 plus reference TRBV19 and TRBJ2-2, the full variable domain is DGGITQSPKYLFRKEGQNVTLSCEQNLNHDAMYWYRQDPGQGLRLIYYSQIVNDFQKGDIAEGYSVSREKKESFPLTVTSAQKNPTAFYLCASTLAYTRELFFGEGSRLTVL.